The clone carrying this T cell receptor beta chain has only a few counts. The antigen is undetermined. The data are from a study of cytomegalovirus exposure and HLA in healthy donors. The PCR employed 60 Vbeta primers together with 13 Jbeta primers. Per the original data handling: Later analysis identified 65 million to 80 million unique TCR beta chains, about 10 million shared. Clones were read by immunoSEQ multiplex PCR, and TCRdb kept only the in-frame ones, dropping some. From that table come the V and J calls and clone size; the DNA was used to work out D and trimming. Of more than 150,000 clones in the sample, 65% to 85% were seen once. Whole-study findings and limits: With later analysis, a missense DCLRE1C variant became linked to TCR beta V- and J-gene trimming. Productive status was seen about 90% or about 30% of the time for most TCR beta V segments in an earlier analysis.

The V gene's germline CDR1 is MNHEY and CDR2 SVGAGI. V shed 0 bases and J 4 bases; nucleotides not matched to a gene: 5. CDR3 length: 15 amino acids. The specimen sequenced was PBMCs. The J gene is TRBJ1-1, the V gene TRBV6-5; 7 nucleotides match TRBD1. The sequence was obtained from a girl aged 5 to 17 in good health and CMV-seropositive. CDR3 residues: CASSYSTGVGTEAFF. DNA for the CDR3: TGTGCCAGCAGTTACTCAACAGGGGTTGGCACTGAAGCTTTCTTT.